This T cell receptor beta chain originates from a study of shared clonotypes between healthy human individuals. The DNA input per sorted-subset replicate PCR was 200 to 250 ng, corresponding to roughly 30,000 T cell genomes. Method: immunoSEQ multiplex PCR; TCRdb's copy keeps in-frame clones and lacks some. The sample includes about 2.4 million clones, approximately 92% of them seen just once. Germline CDR1 and CDR2: MGHDK and SYGVNS. The CDR3 covers 15 residues. After removal of 4 bases from V and 5 bases from J, the junction contained 7 bases not matched to a gene. Sequencing was performed on naive CD4+ T cells sorted from blood. Subset here: CD45RA+ positively selected. This chain uses TRBV25-1 with TRBJ2-1, with 8 bases lining up with TRBD2. This clonotype originated in a man between 18 and 35 years old in good health. The CDR3 loop reads CASSAVGSGNNEQFF. In nucleotides, the CDR3 is TGTGCCAGCAGTGCCGTAGGTAGCGGGAACAATGAGCAGTTCTTC. Drawing the rest from reference TRBV25-1 and TRBJ2-1, the complete variable domain is EADIYQTPRYLVIGTGKKITLECSQTMGHDKMYWYQQDPGMELHLIHYSYGVNSTEKGDLSSESTVSRIRTEHFPLTLESARPSHTSQYLCASSAVGSGNNEQFFGPGTRLTVL.